This T cell receptor beta chain was found in a study of response to subunit inactivated influenza vaccine. The study, taken as a whole, reports: Authors suggested each seasonal flu vaccination may recruit only limited numbers of new T cells.

In regard to this clonotype: Its antigen remains unknown.

One entry per CDR3 protein, called by TCRdb with MiXCR from the RT-PCR reads. The sample includes 450,000 to 600,000 distinct CDR3 sequences, approximately 15% seen only once; the top ten take less than 4%. The clonotype was recovered from a man aged 45 to 75 who received an inactivated influenza vaccine. The material sequenced was CD4+ T cells sorted from PBMCs, taken 23 months after vaccination.

The CDR3 protein is CASSYSGNNEQFF. For the CDR3, the DNA is TGTGCCAGCAGCTATAGCGGGAACAATGAGCAGTTCTTC. The chain carries TRBV11-3 and TRBJ2-1; 8 positions agree with TRBD2. This CDR3 comprises 13 residues. Trimming cost V 4 bases and J 5 bases; bases outside gene matches: 1. Germline V lookup: CDR1 SGHNT, CDR2 YENEEA.